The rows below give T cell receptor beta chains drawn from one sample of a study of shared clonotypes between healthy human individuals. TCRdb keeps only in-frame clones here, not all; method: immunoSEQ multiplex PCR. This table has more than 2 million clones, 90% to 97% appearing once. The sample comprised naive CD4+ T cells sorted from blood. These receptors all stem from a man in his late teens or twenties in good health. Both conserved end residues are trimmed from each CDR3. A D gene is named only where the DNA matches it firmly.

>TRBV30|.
AWNPGGETQY
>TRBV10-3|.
AISESRGGRVSEQF
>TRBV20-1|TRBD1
TSGGQTEAF
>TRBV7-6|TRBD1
ASSLGRTGAELANTGELF
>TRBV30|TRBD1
AWSRQGLTNEKLF
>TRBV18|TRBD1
ASSAGQISNQPQH
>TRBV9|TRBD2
ASSVLAGGYDEQY
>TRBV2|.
ASSVDSKIYGYT
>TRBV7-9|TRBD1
ASSPSGTGVTGELF
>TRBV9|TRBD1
ASSVGTGNTEAF
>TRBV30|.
AWSLGGGGTDTQY
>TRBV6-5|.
ASSNQGFGYGYT
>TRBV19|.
ASRPTAYSNQPQH
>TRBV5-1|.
ASSVAGSSYNSPLH
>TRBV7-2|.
ASSPRTLSGQTRSNEQF
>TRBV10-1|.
ASSDLPSGELF
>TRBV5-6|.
ASSLEGLAGKQY
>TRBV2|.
ASRFQVRNTIY
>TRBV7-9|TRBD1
ASSLPGQGTDTQY
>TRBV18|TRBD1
ASSVRTGVDTEAF
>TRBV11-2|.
ASSYLEGLNEQY
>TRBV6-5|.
ASNPGPETTEAF
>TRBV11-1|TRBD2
ASSLGPGGIYTQY
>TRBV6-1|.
ASRGTAGSNQPQH
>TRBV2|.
ASRTLRADTQY
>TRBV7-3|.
ASSLAGRATEAF
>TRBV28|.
ASSSQVAGRVVEQY
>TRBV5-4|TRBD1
ASSSPGGEQY
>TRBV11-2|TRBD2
ASSLVGLAGDEQF
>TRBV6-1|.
ASSVGLNTEAF
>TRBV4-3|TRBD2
ASSQDLAGPLRQY
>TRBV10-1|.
ASSGGKNTGELF
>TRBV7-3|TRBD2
ASSMGGKETQY
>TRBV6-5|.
ASSYSGENIQY
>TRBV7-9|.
ASSLVDRRGAYEQY
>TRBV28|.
ASSLRGRGGNQPQH
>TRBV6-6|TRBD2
ASSPQAGSPNEQF
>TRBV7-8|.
ASSFLGSYEQY
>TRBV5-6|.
ASSLRTVGTVSGGYT
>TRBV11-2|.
ASSSWGGPGTSNYGYT
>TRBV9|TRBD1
ASSVLGTGIYGYT
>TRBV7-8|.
ASSQEGDHIEQY
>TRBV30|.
AWSVRRASGNTIY
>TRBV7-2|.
ASSLEFLPNSYNSPLH
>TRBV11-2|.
ASSPLPLNTGELF
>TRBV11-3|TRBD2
ASSGTSGGYNEQF
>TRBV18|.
ASSLDRNTEAF
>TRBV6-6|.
ASRGGAGNEKLF
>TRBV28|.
ASRPSQTRNYGYT
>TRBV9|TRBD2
ASSPSGSGDTDTQY
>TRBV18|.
ASSPLRDTQY
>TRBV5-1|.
ASSLSGGGNQPQH
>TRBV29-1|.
SVQTGNRQTQY
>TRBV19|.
ATSRADYGYT
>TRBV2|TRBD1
ASREDRGIGGELF
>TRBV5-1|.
ASSTGGTSTDTQY
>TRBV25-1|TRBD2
ASSLAGTSGYTQY